The next 10 T cell receptor beta chains were all read from a single sample in a study of T cells in Graves' hyperthyroidism and ophthalmopathy. It was RNA transcripts that yielded the amplified TCR beta CDR3 regions. An initial round of RT-PCR targeting the TCR CDR3 relied on the HTBI primer set. One entry per CDR3 protein results from TCRdb running MiXCR on the multiplex PCR reads. This table holds about 420,000 distinct CDR3 sequences, more than 15% found once. Sequencing was performed on blood. The receptors derive from a woman aged 18-35 years with Graves' hyperthyroidism.

This clonotype was picked up many times. The V gene is TRBV20-1, the J gene TRBJ2-2; D gene unclear. There are 12 residues in the CDR3. With 3 bases removed from V and 3 bases from J, the gap between germline ends came to 5 bases. From germline, CDR1 is DFQATT and CDR2 SNEGSKA (reference sequence). The CDR3 nucleotides read TGCAGTGCTAGTGAGGACACCGGGGAGCTGTTTTTT. Protein: CSASEDTGELFF.

The chain is built from TRBV20-1 and TRBJ2-1; no clear D. Trimming removed 6 bases from V and 8 bases from J, with 8 bases in between. CDR1 is DFQATT and CDR2 is SNEGSKA in the germline V gene (reference sequence). This CDR3 has 10 residues. CDR3: CSARRDEQFF. The CDR3 nucleotides read TGCAGTGCCCGTCGGGATGAGCAGTTCTTC.

Many counts were recorded for this clonotype. J is TRBJ1-1 and V is TRBV2; D gene unclear. Germline assignment: CDR1 SNHLY and CDR2 FYNNEI. The CDR3 runs to 13 residues. Trimming pared 7 bases from V and 2 bases from J, leaving 11 bases between. Written as DNA, the CDR3 is TGTGCCAGCATACGTACTTACAACACTGAAGCTTTCTTT. Translating gives CASIRTYNTEAFF.

This clonotype was seen repeatedly, ten times or more. The V gene is TRBV7-2, the J gene TRBJ2-7; 14 bases map to TRBD2. CDR3 size: 16 residues. V shed 4 bases, J shed 3 bases, and the junction held 5 bases outside the gene matches. The germline V gene has CDR1 SGHTA and CDR2 FQGNSA. Here the CDR3 DNA reads TGTGCCAGCAGCTCCTCTGGGACTAGCGGGGGCTACGAGCAGTACTTC. Protein sequence: CASSSSGTSGGYEQYF.

This clonotype was counted ten times or more. The chain carries TRBV11-2 and TRBJ2-2, with D hard to call. Trimming shortened V by 3 bases and J by 3 bases, and 8 bases separated the two germline ends. Germline V CDR1 and CDR2: SGHAT, FQNNGV. This CDR3 is 14 amino acids long. The CDR3 region has the DNA TGTGCCAGCAGCTTGGGCAGACACACCGGGGAGCTGTTTTTT. Translation: CASSLGRHTGELFF.

This clonotype was seen repeatedly, ten times or more. This chain joins TRBV12-3 or TRBV12-4 and TRBJ1-5, with D unresolved. Trimming cost V 5 bases and J 0 bases, with 11 bases left between them. The CDR3 sequence is 15 residues long. The CDR3, as DNA: TGTGCCAGCAGTCCCGGAGTGAATAGCAATCAGCCCCAGCATTTT. It yields the protein CASSPGVNSNQPQHF.

In its sample, this clonotype was seen a few times. The V gene is TRBV15, the J gene TRBJ2-1; 14 nucleotides align to TRBD2. CDR3 length: 16 residues. The ends lost 0 bases at V and 10 bases at J; junction bases unmatched: 5. Germline values: CDR1 LNHNV, CDR2 YYDKDF (reference sequence). For the CDR3, the DNA is TGTGCCACCAGCAGAGATCACGGACTAGCGGGGGGAGAGCAGTTCTTC. Residues: CATSRDHGLAGGEQFF. Full variable domain (outside the CDR3, taken from reference TRBV15 and TRBJ2-1): DAMVIQNPRYQVTQFGKPVTLSCSQTLNHNVMYWYQQKSSQAPKLLFHYYDKDFNNEADTPDNFQSRRPNTSFCFLDIRSPGLGDTAMYLCATSRDHGLAGGEQFFGPGTRLTVL.

A remark on this clonotype: This clone may be a read error of a much larger clone one base away. V gene TRBV7-3 combines with J gene TRBJ2-7; tentative D call: TRBD2 (5 bases). The CDR3 consists of 16 residues. Germline loops: CDR1 SGHTA, CDR2 FQGTGA. The CDR3 DNA reads as TGTACCAGCAGCTTAATTAGGCGGGCAGCTTCCTACGAGCAGTACTTC. Its protein product is CTSSLIRRAASYEQYF.

As regards this clonotype: A read error is possible here, since a much larger clone lies one base away. The chain links TRBV28 to TRBJ1-1; the match to TRBD1 covers 10 bases. The CDR3 extends over 14 amino acids. Germline CDR1 is MDHEN and CDR2 is SYDVKM. The CDR3 coding sequence is TGTGCCAGCAGTCCCGGACAGGGGGTCACTGGAGCTTTCTTT. It specifies CASSPGQGVTGAFF.

This clonotype was seen ten or more times. The chain uses TRBV4-2 and TRBJ2-7; 8 positions agree with TRBD2. Per the germline V gene, CDR1 is LGHNA and CDR2 is YNFKEQ. There are 15 residues in the CDR3. V shed 1 base and J 5 bases; nucleotides not matched to a gene: 7. DNA for the CDR3: TGTGCCAGCAGCCAAGGCTCGGGGGGGTTCAACGAGCAGTACTTC. Protein product: CASSQGSGGFNEQYF.